The present T cell receptor (beta chain) was sequenced within a study of T cells in Graves' hyperthyroidism and ophthalmopathy. Study-wide points: Most clonotypes expanded in the thyroid (above 0.001) were also present in blood.

Trimming removed 4 bases from V and 7 bases from J; junction bases left unmatched: 3. The length of the CDR3 is 13 residues. Germline lookup yields CDR1 DFQATT and CDR2 SNEGSKA (reference sequence). Newly diagnosed hyperthyroidism, duration under 2 months, in patients aged 18 to 65. In regard to this clonotype: Antigen specificity is unknown.

The CDR3 regions of TCR beta were amplified from RNA transcripts. During a first-round RT-PCR of the TCR CDR3, the HTBI primer set was used. TCRdb analysed the multiplex PCR reads with MiXCR anew, one entry per CDR3 protein. The data show nearly 110,000 distinct CDR3 sequences, 15% to 20% seen once. The chain is built from TRBV20-1 and TRBJ2-1, with 11 positions matching TRBD2. This receptor was taken from a woman between 50 and 59 years old with Graves' hyperthyroidism. The sequenced material came from blood. The CDR3 nucleotides are TGCAGTGCTATCGCTAGCGGGAGGAATGAGCAGTTCTTC. Its protein is CSAIASGRNEQFF.